Listed below are T cell receptor beta chains from one sample, sequenced in a study of OX40 agonist ivuxolimab in advanced cancers. Produced via immunoSEQ multiplex PCR; TCRdb's table is partial and in-frame only. Seen here are 55,000 to 65,000 clones, approximately 90% observed once, and the top ten hold around 0.42%. Sample: CD4+ or CD8+ T cells sorted from blood, taken in a trial of the OX40 agonist ivuxolimab. These receptors all come from an adult with an advanced solid tumor such as melanoma, head and neck, liver or kidney cancer. Each CDR3 is given with its conserved first and last residue. D genes are given only for firm matches.

v_gene	j_gene	d_gene	CDR3aa	CDR3nt
TRBV5-4	TRBJ2-2	TRBD2	CASSLGLAGTGELFF	TGTGCCAGCAGCTTGGGACTAGCGGGGACCGGGGAGCTGTTTTTT
TRBV18	TRBJ2-2	TRBD1	CASSPPGQGGTGELFF	TGTGCCAGCTCACCACCGGGACAGGGAGGCACCGGGGAGCTGTTTTTT
TRBV7-2	TRBJ1-2	-	CASSEQGTSGYTF	TGTGCCAGCAGCGAACAGGGTACTAGTGGCTACACCTTC
TRBV10-3	TRBJ2-1	-	CAISGPPGDEQFF	TGTGCCATCAGTGGGCCCCCTGGGGATGAGCAGTTCTTC
TRBV19	TRBJ2-3	-	CASSNGAASDTQYF	TGTGCCAGTAGTAATGGGGCAGCGTCAGATACGCAGTATTTT
TRBV5-4	TRBJ2-7	TRBD2	CASSFVLASGIYEQYF	TGTGCCAGCAGCTTTGTGTTGGCTAGCGGAATATACGAGCAGTACTTC
TRBV5-4	TRBJ2-3	TRBD1	CASSWPGQGTDTQYF	TGTGCCAGCAGTTGGCCGGGACAGGGTACAGATACGCAGTATTTT
TRBV10-2	TRBJ2-5	TRBD1	CASKNRGAETQYF	TGCGCCAGCAAAAACAGGGGAGCGGAGACCCAGTACTTC
TRBV27	TRBJ2-2	-	CASSLLGWGTGELFF	TGTGCCAGCAGTTTATTAGGGTGGGGGACCGGGGAGCTGTTTTTT
TRBV30	TRBJ2-3	-	CAWSGGGTADTQYF	TGTGCCTGGAGTGGTGGGGGAACTGCAGATACGCAGTATTTT
TRBV29-1	TRBJ2-3	TRBD2	CSVEVAGGTDTQYF	TGCAGCGTTGAGGTAGCGGGAGGCACAGATACGCAGTATTTT
TRBV7-8	TRBJ2-7	-	CASSLASGGEQYF	TGTGCCAGCAGCTTAGCATCTGGGGGCGAGCAGTACTTC
TRBV9	TRBJ1-3	TRBD1	CASSVQQGASSGNTIYF	TGTGCCAGCAGCGTCCAACAGGGGGCCTCCTCTGGAAACACCATATATTTT
TRBV6-5	TRBJ1-5	TRBD1	CASSSDRVRSQPQHF	TGTGCCAGCAGTTCAGACAGGGTACGAAGTCAGCCCCAGCATTTT
TRBV30	TRBJ2-1	TRBD2	CAWRSAGVNEQFF	TGTGCCTGGAGGTCAGCGGGAGTCAATGAGCAGTTCTTC
TRBV27	TRBJ1-2	TRBD1	CASSWGQSGYGYTF	TGTGCCAGCAGCTGGGGACAGTCTGGCTATGGCTACACCTTC
TRBV11-2	TRBJ2-2	TRBD2	CASSYISAGAFNTGELFF	TGTGCCAGCAGCTACATCTCGGCGGGAGCGTTTAACACCGGGGAGCTGTTTTTT
TRBV7-8	TRBJ1-3	-	CASSLAPSRGNTIYF	TGTGCCAGCAGCTTAGCGCCTTCCAGGGGAAACACCATATATTTT
TRBV12-5	TRBJ1-5	-	CASGLAPGKTRQINQPQHF	TGTGCTAGTGGTTTGGCACCCGGTAAGACCCGGCAGATCAATCAGCCCCAGCATTTT
TRBV19	TRBJ2-1	TRBD1	CASRGTGVGEQFF	TGTGCCAGTAGGGGGACAGGGGTGGGTGAGCAGTTCTTC
TRBV6-6	TRBJ2-5	-	CASRVTGQETQYF	TGTGCCAGCAGGGTGACAGGCCAAGAGACCCAGTACTTC
TRBV5-1	TRBJ2-5	TRBD2	CASSWGPGTSQETQYF	TGCGCCAGCAGCTGGGGGCCCGGGACTAGCCAAGAGACCCAGTACTTC
TRBV5-1	TRBJ2-7	-	CASSFQGPYEQYF	TGCGCCAGCAGCTTCCAGGGCCCCTACGAGCAGTACTTC
TRBV11-2	TRBJ2-7	TRBD2	CASSLVRTSGGYEQYF	TGTGCCAGCAGCTTAGTTAGAACTAGCGGGGGGTACGAGCAGTACTTC
TRBV16	TRBJ2-1	TRBD2	CASSQSFSTSGNNEQFF	TGTGCCAGCAGCCAATCGTTTAGCACTAGCGGGAACAATGAGCAGTTCTTC
TRBV7-2	TRBJ2-3	-	CASSLGIYTDTQYF	TGTGCCAGCAGCTTAGGGATCTACACAGATACGCAGTATTTT
TRBV19	TRBJ1-6	TRBD1	CASSGQGGSPLHF	TGTGCCAGCTCCGGACAGGGCGGATCACCCCTCCACTTT
TRBV29-1	TRBJ2-1	TRBD2	CSVDLAGVEQFF	TGCAGCGTTGACCTAGCGGGAGTTGAGCAGTTCTTC
TRBV15	TRBJ2-7	TRBD1	CATSVGTGGYEQYF	TGTGCCACCAGCGTCGGGACAGGGGGCTACGAGCAGTACTTC
TRBV30	TRBJ1-5	TRBD1	CALSPGGAGNQPQHF	TGTGCTTTGTCCCCAGGGGGCGCGGGCAATCAGCCCCAGCATTTT